This T cell receptor (beta chain) appears in the sequencing data of a study of vaccination effects on CD4 cells after COVID-19. The length of the CDR3 is 13 residues. The V gene lost 9 bases and the J gene lost 0 bases, with 11 bases spanning the gap. Looked up from germline, CDR1 is SEHNR and CDR2 is FQNEAQ (reference sequence). Sequencing in the ViraFEST assay came after antigen-specific CD4+ T cells had been expanded with viral peptide pools, which were used to stimulate PBMC. The culture ran for approximately 10 days before CD4+ T cells were isolated. It was between March and December 2020 that the person had a SARS-CoV-2 infection confirmed by PCR. Of note for this clone: The antigen remains unidentified.

Generated by immunoSEQ multiplex PCR, the TCRdb table keeps only in-frame clones and is missing some. The sample contains tens of thousands of clones, around 76% of which appear only once. Sequences were derived from CD4+ T cells from PBMCs cultured with HIV peptides, sampled before COVID-19 vaccination. Subset specified: HIV-1 Nef peptide pool negative control/reference culture. V gene TRBV7-9 combines with J gene TRBJ1-1; no clear D. This sequence originates from a human donor who had a prior SARS-CoV-2 infection. CDR3 bases: TGTGCCAGTAACGGTGATATGAACACTGAAGCTTTCTTT. Translated: CASNGDMNTEAFF.